Shown below are 30 T cell receptor beta chains from a single sample sequenced in a study of cytomegalovirus exposure and HLA in healthy donors. The PCR had 60 Vbeta and 13 Jbeta primers. Method: immunoSEQ multiplex PCR; TCRdb's copy keeps in-frame clones and lacks some. Of around 170,000 clones listed, roughly 80% were seen once; the top ten hold more than 0.5%. Sequencing was done on a sample of PBMCs. Every receptor here comes from a woman aged 50 to 60 in good health and CMV-seronegative.

This sequence joins TRBV27 and TRBJ1-2, with 7 bases matching TRBD1. Germline values: CDR1 MNHEY, CDR2 SMNVEV (reference sequence). The CDR3 is 14 amino acids. The ends lost 5 bases at V and 0 bases at J; junction bases unmatched: 3. The CDR3 DNA follows: TGTGCCAGCAGTAGACAGGGTTCTAACTATGGCTACACCTTC. It is translated as CASSRQGSNYGYTF.

Concerning this clone itself: Within the sample, other DNA sequences also encode this same CDR3. The chain recombines TRBV27 with TRBJ1-2; TRBD1 might be the D (6 bases). Per the germline V gene, CDR1 is MNHEY and CDR2 is SMNVEV (reference sequence). With 6 bases removed from V and 2 bases from J, the gap between germline ends came to 13 bases. The CDR3 has 14 amino acids. As DNA, the CDR3 is TGTGCCAGCAGCCTCCAGGGGCCGAACTATGGCTACACCTTC. Amino acid sequence: CASSLQGPNYGYTF.

V and J are TRBV18 and TRBJ2-3, with 11 positions matching TRBD2. CDR1 KGHSH and CDR2 LQKENI come from the germline V gene. The CDR3 consists of 16 residues. The V and J ends lost 3 bases and 1 base, in that order; junction bases with no gene match: 3. The CDR3 sequence is CASSPSGGAGTDTQYF. CDR3 coding DNA: TGTGCCAGCTCACCTAGCGGGGGGGCAGGCACAGATACGCAGTATTTT.

CDR3 nucleotides: TGTGCCAGCAGCTACAGGGGAGGCACTGAAGCTTTCTTT. Translation: CASSYRGGTEAFF. The J gene is TRBJ1-1, the V gene TRBV7-2, with TRBD1 matching over 7 bases. The CDR3 loop spans 13 amino acids. Germline V CDR1 and CDR2: SGHTA, FQGNSA. V lost 4 bases to trimming and J lost 4 bases; unmatched junction nucleotides: 3.

In regard to this clone: Other DNA sequences within the sample encode an identical CDR3. The V gene is TRBV10-3, the J gene TRBJ2-3; D may be TRBD2 (5 bases). The CDR3 runs to 16 residues. The germline V gene encodes CDR1 ENHRY and CDR2 SYGVKD. Trimming took 0 bases from V and 2 from J, leaving 12 bases between them. The CDR3 reads CAISESTTDSTDTQYF. The DNA for the CDR3 is TGTGCCATCAGTGAGTCGACTACAGACTCCACAGATACGCAGTATTTT.

The V gene is TRBV4-1, the J gene TRBJ1-2, with D maybe TRBD1 (5 bases). The ends were cut back, 0 bases at V and 1 base at J, with 15 bases in the middle. From germline, CDR1 is MGHRA and CDR2 YSYEKL. This CDR3 spans 17 amino acids. CDR3 protein: CASSQDSRQPDNYGYTF. The CDR3 region has the DNA TGCGCCAGCAGCCAAGACTCCCGACAGCCCGATAACTATGGCTACACCTTC.

The chain employs TRBV5-1 and TRBJ2-7; 12 bases agree with TRBD2. The J segment lost 6 bases and the V segment lost 5 bases, leaving 12 bases of the junction unmatched. From germline, CDR1 is SGHRS and CDR2 YFSETQ. The CDR3 is made up of 16 amino acids. The CDR3 coding sequence is TGCGCCAGCAGTTACGGTTCTAGCGGGAGGGCTGTCGAGCAGTACTTC. This gives the protein CASSYGSSGRAVEQYF.

V and J are TRBV2 and TRBJ1-5, with 7 bases aligning to TRBD1. Germline CDR1 is SNHLY and CDR2 is FYNNEI. The V gene end was trimmed by 2 bases and the J gene end by 5 bases; junction bases not matched to a gene: 3. The CDR3 is 14 amino acids. The CDR3: CASSETGVYQPQHF. As DNA, the CDR3 is TGTGCCAGCAGTGAAACAGGGGTCTATCAGCCCCAGCATTTT.

The V and J genes are TRBV2 and TRBJ1-3; D call uncertain. V was shortened by 7 bases and J by 0 bases, with 13 bases between the two germline ends. Per germline, CDR1 SNHLY and CDR2 FYNNEI. This CDR3 is 15 amino acids long. The CDR3 nucleotides read TGTGCCAGCACGAGGGAAGGTGGCTCTGGAAACACCATATATTTT. Translating it yields CASTREGGSGNTIYF.

This chain links TRBV5-1 with TRBJ2-7; D is unclear. Germline CDR1 is SGHRS and CDR2 is YFSETQ. V lost 4 bases and J lost 6, with 17 bases in between. The CDR3 is 14 amino acids. For the CDR3, the DNA is TGCGCCAGCAGCCTGGACCGTAGTGGTCGCGAGCAGTACTTC. Translation gives CASSLDRSGREQYF.

The rearrangement joins TRBV30 to TRBJ1-5, with D unclear. Germline CDR1 GTSNPN, CDR2 SVGIG (reference sequence). The CDR3 covers 12 residues. V was shortened by 5 bases and J by 7 bases, with 12 bases between the two germline ends. The CDR3 DNA follows: TGTGCCTGGGACGGGTTCGGGCAGCCCCAGCATTTT. Translating it yields CAWDGFGQPQHF.

The chain joins TRBV9 to TRBJ2-5, with a weak D call TRBD2 (6 bases). Per germline, CDR1 SGDLS and CDR2 YYNGEE. CDR3 length equals 14 residues. Trimming stripped 1 base from V and 4 bases from J, with 11 bases between. DNA of the CDR3: TGTGCCAGCAGCGTAAAGGACGGGAGAGAGACCCAGTACTTC. Translating it yields CASSVKDGRETQYF. The full variable domain, its missing parts supplied by reference TRBV9 and TRBJ2-5, is DSGVTQTPKHLITATGQRVTLRCSPRSGDLSVYWYQQSLDQGLQFLIQYYNGEERAKGNILERFSAQQFPDLHSELNLSSLELGDSALYFCASSVKDGRETQYFGPGTRLLVL.

The chain employs TRBV30 and TRBJ1-1, with D possibly TRBD1 on 6 matching bases. Trimming cost V 0 bases and J 7 bases, with 9 bases left between them. CDR3 length: 12 residues. Germline values: CDR1 GTSNPN, CDR2 SVGIG (reference sequence). The CDR3 nucleotides read TGTGCCTGGAGTGTAACAGGGCATGAAGCTTTCTTT. This translates into CAWSVTGHEAFF.

J is TRBJ2-2 and V is TRBV28; tentatively, D is TRBD2 (6 bases). Trimming stripped 5 bases from V and 2 bases from J, with 9 bases between. The germline V gene encodes CDR1 MDHEN and CDR2 SYDVKM. The CDR3 consists of 14 residues. The chain's CDR3 is CASSRGTNTGELFF. The CDR3 DNA reads TGTGCCAGCAGTCGTGGGACTAACACCGGGGAGCTGTTTTTT. Complete variable domain (other parts from reference TRBV28 and TRBJ2-2): DVKVTQSSRYLVKRTGEKVFLECVQDMDHENMFWYRQDPGLGLRLIYFSYDVKMKEKGDIPEGYSVSREKKERFSLILESASTNQTSMYLCASSRGTNTGELFFGEGSRLTVL.

This clone was seen a single time. This chain joins TRBV6-1 and TRBJ2-7; no clear D. This CDR3 is built from 12 residues. The V and J ends lost 6 bases and 0 bases respectively, with 6 bases between them. The germline V gene encodes CDR1 MNHNS and CDR2 SASEGT. The CDR3 nucleotides read TGTGCCAGCAGGACTCTCTCCTACGAGCAGTACTTC. It yields the protein CASRTLSYEQYF.

This sequence joins TRBV6-5 and TRBJ2-2; D possibly corresponds to TRBD1 (6 bases). Looked up from germline, CDR1 is MNHEY and CDR2 is SVGAGI. The CDR3 totals 13 residues. The V end was cut by 8 bases, the J end by 4 bases, with 11 bases between. The CDR3 DNA reads as TGTGCCAGCCGATCAGGGGCCACCGGGGAGCTGTTTTTT. Translated, it gives CASRSGATGELFF.

CDR3 residues: CASSESGIGAKLFF. CDR3 nucleotides: TGCGCCAGCAGTGAGTCGGGCATTGGGGCCAAACTGTTTTTT. The chain combines TRBV10-2 with TRBJ1-4, with a possible D match to TRBD1 (5 bases). The CDR3 runs to 14 residues. Germline V gives CDR1 WSHSY, CDR2 SAAADI. The V and J ends lost 0 bases and 11 bases respectively, with 13 bases between them.

The V call is TRBV5-4, the J call TRBJ2-7, with 8 bases identical to TRBD1. The V segment lost 5 bases and the J segment 6 bases; nucleotides outside the gene matches: 10. CDR3 length: 14 amino acids. The germline gives CDR1 SGHNT, CDR2 YYREEE (reference sequence). DNA for the CDR3: TGTGCCAGCAGTGCCAGGGGGCAGCCTCTCGAGCAGTACTTC. Residues: CASSARGQPLEQYF.

This clone was observed a single time. The rearrangement links TRBV5-1 to TRBJ1-2; D unresolved. Germline V lookup: CDR1 SGHRS, CDR2 YFSETQ. The CDR3 is made up of 15 amino acids. Trimming took 2 bases from V and 0 from J, leaving 11 bases between them. The CDR3 protein is CASSLEAPTNYGYTF. In nucleotides, the CDR3 is TGCGCCAGCAGCTTAGAGGCCCCCACTAACTATGGCTACACCTTC.

The chain has TRBV4-1 and TRBJ2-5; a possible D gene is TRBD1 (6 bases). The CDR3 totals 14 residues. Deletions cut 5 bases from V and 2 bases from J, with 12 bases between. Germline V lookup: CDR1 MGHRA, CDR2 YSYEKL. The CDR3 loop is CASSNQQGQETQYF. CDR3 in DNA: TGCGCCAGCAGCAACCAACAGGGACAAGAGACCCAGTACTTC.

The DNA for the CDR3 is TGTGCCAGCAGTCAGGGACTAGCGCGACGCGGAAGGTCCTACAATGAGCAGTTCTTC. It codes for CASSQGLARRGRSYNEQFF. The chain is built from TRBV27 and TRBJ2-1; TRBD2 matches 10 bases. CDR3 length: 19 amino acids. CDR1 and CDR2 from the germline V gene are MNHEY and SMNVEV (reference sequence). V was pared by 5 bases and J by 1 base, with 14 bases of the junction left unmatched.

The V call is TRBV11-1, the J call TRBJ1-2; 7 bases map to TRBD1. Germline assignment: CDR1 SGHAT and CDR2 FQDESV (reference sequence). V shed 4 bases and J 12 bases; nucleotides not matched to a gene: 11. The CDR3 extends over 13 amino acids. The CDR3 DNA sequence: TGTGCCAGCAGCTGGTTAGGGACAGCCCAACACACCTTC. This sequence encodes CASSWLGTAQHTF.

J is TRBJ2-2 and V is TRBV7-9; TRBD2 matches 13 bases. Germline assignment: CDR1 SEHNR and CDR2 FQNEAQ (reference sequence). After removal of 3 bases from V and 1 base from J, the junction contained 8 bases not matched to a gene. CDR3 size: 19 residues. The CDR3 DNA reads TGTGCCAGCAGCTTGGGTTCTGGACTAGCGGGAGTGAACACCGGGGAGCTGTTTTTT. Translation: CASSLGSGLAGVNTGELFF.

The gene calls are TRBV6-5 and TRBJ1-2, with TRBD1 as a possible D gene (5 bases). V shed 7 bases and J shed 6 bases, with 15 bases lying between them. Germline lookup yields CDR1 MNHEY and CDR2 SVGAGI. CDR3 length equals 13 residues. The DNA of the CDR3 is TGTGCCAGCATTCCCCAGGGATGGGATGGCTACACCTTC. Its translation is CASIPQGWDGYTF.

The chain uses TRBV5-8 and TRBJ1-5; D unclear. Deletions cut 4 bases from V and 3 bases from J, with 8 bases between. Germline V CDR1 and CDR2: SGHTS, YDEGEE. The CDR3 totals 13 residues. The CDR3 sequence: CASSPGYNQPQHF. CDR3 coding DNA: TGTGCCAGCAGCCCCGGGTACAATCAGCCCCAGCATTTT. The whole variable domain, filled in from reference TRBV5-8 and TRBJ1-5, reads EAGVTQSPTHLIKTRGQQATLRCSPISGHTSVYWYQQALGLGLQFLLWYDEGEERNRGNFPPRFSGRQFPNYSSELNVNALELEDSALYLCASSPGYNQPQHFGDGTRLSIL.

This sequence joins TRBV25-1 and TRBJ2-5; D not resolved. With 8 bases removed from V and 2 bases from J, the gap between germline ends came to 15 bases. CDR1 and CDR2 (germline): MGHDK, SYGVNS. This CDR3 is 14 amino acids long. CDR3 in DNA: TGTGCCAGCGTCCTCGGGTCAGCGCAAGAGACCCAGTACTTC. It codes for CASVLGSAQETQYF.

The chain links TRBV10-1 to TRBJ1-5; TRBD1 matches at 7 bases. Germline trimming cut 4 bases from V and 3 bases from J; bases unmatched to any gene: 9. Per the germline V gene, CDR1 is WNHNN and CDR2 is SYGVQD (reference sequence). The CDR3 has 16 residues. The CDR3 loop reads CASSGTRQGPNQPQHF. Here the CDR3 DNA reads TGCGCCAGCAGTGGAACGAGACAGGGCCCCAATCAGCCCCAGCATTTT.

This sequence joins TRBV5-6 and TRBJ2-1, with 7 nucleotides matching TRBD1. In germline, CDR1 is SGHDT, CDR2 YYEEEE. This CDR3 region has 16 residues. Trimming took 4 bases from V and 6 from J; bases not matched to a gene: 13. In DNA form, the CDR3 reads TGTGCCAGCAGCCTGGAGCCAATACAGGGGATCAATGAGCAGTTCTTC. Its protein product is CASSLEPIQGINEQFF.

A few counts support this clone. V is TRBV2 and J is TRBJ2-3; 12 bases are shared with TRBD2. With 2 bases clipped from V and 1 base from J, the junction kept 4 bases outside the gene matches. CDR1 and CDR2 (germline): SNHLY, FYNNEI. This CDR3 comprises 17 residues. The CDR3 loop reads CASSELAGGPGTDTQYF. CDR3 coding DNA: TGTGCCAGCAGTGAACTAGCGGGAGGGCCCGGCACAGATACGCAGTATTTT.

The rearrangement links TRBV10-3 to TRBJ2-5; possible D gene TRBD1, 6 bases. Germline V gives CDR1 ENHRY, CDR2 SYGVKD. CDR3 length: 14 amino acids. The ends were cut back, 10 bases at V and 2 bases at J, with 17 bases in the middle. As DNA, the CDR3 is TGTGCCACCACCGAGGACAGCAATCAAGAGACCCAGTACTTC. Translation: CATTEDSNQETQYF.